The next 31 T cell receptor beta chains were all read from a single sample in a study of OX40 agonist ivuxolimab in advanced cancers. Profiling relied on immunoSEQ multiplex PCR, and the TCRdb table lists in-frame clones only, not all of them. This sample has under 70,000 clones, with about nine tenths found just once. The sample was CD4+ or CD8+ T cells sorted from blood, taken in a trial of the OX40 agonist ivuxolimab. The receptors were sampled from an adult with an advanced solid tumor such as melanoma, head and neck, liver or kidney cancer.

Only a few counts were recorded for this clone. The chain links TRBV19 to TRBJ2-2; TRBD1 matches 7 bases. Germline lookup yields CDR1 LNHDA and CDR2 SQIVND (reference sequence). This CDR3 has 14 residues. Trimming took 7 bases from V and 5 from J; bases not matched to a gene: 7. CDR3 DNA sequence: TGTGCCAGTACCGGGTCCAGGGGGACCGGGGAGCTGTTTTTT. Protein sequence: CASTGSRGTGELFF.

The V and J genes are TRBV5-6 and TRBJ1-4; D is ambiguous. Trimming shortened V by 4 bases and J by 7 bases, and 17 bases separated the two germline ends. The CDR3 consists of 15 residues. Germline-derived CDR1 and CDR2 are SGHDT and YYEEEE. The CDR3 DNA reads TGTGCCAGCAGCCCCACGGCGGGCCCCCCTGAAAAACTGTTTTTT. Translating gives CASSPTAGPPEKLFF.

The CDR3 bases are TGCGCCAGCAGCCTGGACGGGACCGGGGAGCTGTTTTTT. Translation gives CASSLDGTGELFF. V usage is TRBV5-1 and J usage is TRBJ2-2, with no clear D. The CDR3 runs 13 residues. Trimming stripped 4 bases from V and 5 bases from J, with 9 bases between. Germline lookup yields CDR1 SGHRS and CDR2 YFSETQ.

This clone was picked up a small number of times. The chain joins TRBV5-5 to TRBJ2-7; 9 nucleotides match TRBD1. The ends lost 4 bases at V and 3 bases at J; junction bases unmatched: 2. Looked up from germline, CDR1 is SGHKS and CDR2 is YYEKEE (reference sequence). This CDR3 comprises 13 residues. The CDR3 sequence is CASSVTGGYEQYF. The CDR3 nucleotides read TGTGCCAGCAGCGTGACAGGGGGCTACGAGCAGTACTTC. The complete variable domain, with remaining parts taken from reference TRBV5-5 and TRBJ2-7, reads DAGVTQSPTHLIKTRGQQVTLRCSPISGHKSVSWYQQVLGQGPQFIFQYYEKEERGRGNFPDRFSARQFPNYSSELNVNALLLGDSALYLCASSVTGGYEQYFGPGTRLTVT.

The chain links TRBV11-2 to TRBJ2-7, with D possibly matching TRBD2 (5 bases). There are 15 residues in the CDR3. Germline values: CDR1 SGHAT, CDR2 FQNNGV. The V and J ends lost 5 bases and 3 bases respectively, with 17 bases between them. The CDR3 loop is CASSGIGGSFYEQYF. The DNA for the CDR3 is TGTGCCAGCAGCGGAATTGGTGGGAGTTTCTACGAGCAGTACTTC.

This chain links TRBV9 with TRBJ2-1; perhaps TRBD2 as D (5 bases). CDR3 size: 14 residues. Trimming stripped 2 bases from V and 8 bases from J, with 14 bases between. Germline V gene data show CDR1 as SGDLS and CDR2 as YYNGEE. For the CDR3, the DNA is TGTGCCAGCAGCGTCACTAGTTTGGTTTATGAGCAGTTCTTC. It yields the protein CASSVTSLVYEQFF.

CDR3 sequence: CSVLQGQNTEAFF. The CDR3, as DNA: TGCAGCGTCTTACAGGGGCAGAACACTGAAGCTTTCTTT. The chain uses TRBV29-1 and TRBJ1-1, with 7 bases lining up with TRBD1. CDR1 and CDR2 from the germline V gene are SQVTM and ANQGSEA. The ends lost 6 bases at V and 1 base at J; junction bases unmatched: 5. This CDR3 has 13 amino acids.

The chain links TRBV5-1 to TRBJ2-3; a possible D gene is TRBD2 (5 bases). Trimming removed 5 bases from V and 3 bases from J, with 13 bases in between. This CDR3 region has 14 residues. The germline gives CDR1 SGHRS, CDR2 YFSETQ. The CDR3 loop reads CASREGVETDTQYF. The CDR3 DNA is TGCGCCAGCAGAGAGGGAGTAGAGACAGATACGCAGTATTTT.

The V call is TRBV7-8, the J call TRBJ2-5; 9 nucleotides match TRBD2. The V gene end was trimmed by 5 bases and the J gene end by 5 bases; junction bases not matched to a gene: 12. In germline, CDR1 is SGHVS, CDR2 FQNEAQ. The CDR3 covers 16 residues. The CDR3 loop reads CASSGSGSDIRETQYF. CDR3 nucleotide sequence: TGTGCCAGCAGCGGTAGCGGGAGTGATATTAGGGAGACCCAGTACTTC.

The genes are TRBV7-9 and TRBJ2-7; D possibly corresponds to TRBD2 (6 bases). Germline V lookup: CDR1 SEHNR, CDR2 FQNEAQ (reference sequence). CDR3 length: 14 amino acids. V shed 5 bases and J shed 5 bases, with 16 bases lying between them. The CDR3 coding sequence is TGTGCCAGCAGCGCCCGGACGGGGGAACACGAGCAGTACTTC. Encoded protein: CASSARTGEHEQYF. The complete variable domain, with remaining parts taken from reference TRBV7-9 and TRBJ2-7, reads DTGVSQNPRHKITKRGQNVTFRCDPISEHNRLYWYRQTLGQGPEFLTYFQNEAQLEKSRLLSDRFSAERPKGSFSTLEIQRTEQGDSAMYLCASSARTGEHEQYFGPGTRLTVT.

This chain joins TRBV10-3 and TRBJ1-5; tentative D call: TRBD1 (5 bases). From germline, CDR1 is ENHRY and CDR2 SYGVKD. The CDR3 contains 14 residues. V was pared by 0 bases and J by 9 bases, with 12 bases between. The CDR3 sequence is CAISESIGARPQHF. In nucleotides, the CDR3 is TGTGCCATCAGTGAGTCTATAGGGGCTAGGCCCCAGCATTTT.

The gene calls are TRBV6-5 and TRBJ2-5; no clear D. V was trimmed by 4 bases and J by 2 bases, leaving 11 bases between them. The CDR3 extends over 14 amino acids. Germline CDR1 is MNHEY and CDR2 is SVGAGI. As DNA, the CDR3 is TGTGCCAGCAGTTTCGACTTGACGCAAGAGACCCAGTACTTC. Its translation: CASSFDLTQETQYF.

The chain is built from TRBV6-5 and TRBJ2-7; no firm D call. The CDR3 totals 14 residues. Per germline, CDR1 MNHEY and CDR2 SVGAGI. V lost 4 bases and J 2 bases, leaving 12 bases between the germline ends. CDR3 protein: CASSFSHNPYEQYF. The CDR3 DNA sequence: TGTGCCAGCAGTTTCAGCCATAACCCCTACGAGCAGTACTTC.

This clone was observed once. The V and J genes are TRBV19 and TRBJ1-5; D is perhaps TRBD1 (5 bases). V lost 5 bases, J lost 7 bases, and 15 bases lay in between. Germline V gives CDR1 LNHDA, CDR2 SQIVND (reference sequence). The CDR3 runs 14 residues. The CDR3 reads CASSGAQGGQPQHF. DNA of the CDR3: TGTGCCAGTAGTGGGGCTCAAGGTGGCCAGCCCCAGCATTTT.

The sample holds a few counts of this clone. The chain uses TRBV19 and TRBJ1-5; no firm D call. Germline assignment: CDR1 LNHDA and CDR2 SQIVND (reference sequence). The CDR3 covers 16 residues. V lost 6 bases and J 0 bases, leaving 15 bases between the germline ends. CDR3 sequence reads: CASSTRSSYSNQPQHF. The DNA for the CDR3 is TGTGCCAGTAGCACTAGGTCCTCGTATAGCAATCAGCCCCAGCATTTT.

The DNA of the CDR3 is TGTGCCAGCTCACCCTCCAGGGGGCTGAACACTGAAGCTTTCTTT. Its translation is CASSPSRGLNTEAFF. V and J are TRBV18 and TRBJ1-1; 8 positions agree with TRBD1. This CDR3 is built from 15 residues. The germline CDR1 and CDR2 sequences are KGHSH and LQKENI. The V gene end was trimmed by 3 bases and the J gene end by 0 bases; junction bases not matched to a gene: 3.

The rearrangement uses TRBV5-1 and TRBJ2-5; D is perhaps TRBD2 (7 bases). The CDR3 extends over 14 amino acids. Germline-derived CDR1 and CDR2 are SGHRS and YFSETQ. V was trimmed by 1 base and J by 5 bases, leaving 12 bases between them. The CDR3 sequence is CASSLPGGEETQYF. DNA of the CDR3: TGCGCCAGCAGCTTGCCGGGGGGCGAGGAGACCCAGTACTTC.

The chain couples TRBV27 to TRBJ2-1; 9 bases map to TRBD1. The ends lost 5 bases at V and 1 base at J; junction bases unmatched: 3. Germline V gene data show CDR1 as MNHEY and CDR2 as SMNVEV (reference sequence). The CDR3 spans 15 residues. The CDR3 is CASSPDRGSYNEQFF. The CDR3, as DNA: TGTGCCAGCAGTCCAGACAGGGGGTCCTACAATGAGCAGTTCTTC.

This clone was detected once. The CDR3 sequence: CASSLGQETQYF. In DNA form, the CDR3 reads TGTGCCAGCAGCTTGGGGCAAGAGACCCAGTACTTC. This chain links TRBV5-5 with TRBJ2-5, with D uncertain. The CDR3 consists of 12 residues. Deletions cut 0 bases from V and 2 bases from J, with 2 bases between. Germline V gene sequence: CDR1 SGHKS, CDR2 YYEKEE (reference sequence).

The chain uses TRBV10-3 and TRBJ2-7; 8 bases match TRBD1. Germline values: CDR1 ENHRY, CDR2 SYGVKD. This CDR3 spans 14 amino acids. With 6 bases clipped from V and 3 bases from J, the junction kept 7 bases outside the gene matches. In DNA, the CDR3 is TGTGCCATCAGCACGGGACAGGACAGCTACGAGCAGTACTTC. Its protein product is CAISTGQDSYEQYF.

The chain uses TRBV28 and TRBJ2-1; tentatively, D is TRBD2 (5 bases). This CDR3 spans 14 amino acids. Trimming removed 7 bases from V and 5 bases from J, with 15 bases in between. The V gene's germline CDR1 is MDHEN and CDR2 SYDVKM. The DNA of the CDR3 is TGTGCCAGCACCCGGGGTAGCGTTAACAATGAGCAGTTCTTC. Its translation is CASTRGSVNNEQFF.

The rearrangement joins TRBV18 to TRBJ2-4; unclear D gene. This CDR3 is built from 15 residues. CDR1 and CDR2 from the germline V gene are KGHSH and LQKENI. V shed 4 bases and J shed 0 bases, with 10 bases lying between them. Here the CDR3 reads CASSLESLAKNIQYF. The CDR3 nucleotides are TGTGCCAGCTCACTTGAGTCTCTAGCCAAAAACATTCAGTACTTC.

The rearrangement joins TRBV27 to TRBJ1-2; perhaps TRBD1 as D (6 bases). The germline gives CDR1 MNHEY, CDR2 SMNVEV (reference sequence). Trimming removed 2 bases at V and 4 bases at J, with 14 bases between. The CDR3 runs 15 residues. This CDR3 reads CASSLAQGTIYGYTF. The DNA of the CDR3 is TGTGCCAGCAGTTTAGCACAGGGAACCATCTATGGCTACACCTTC.

This clone showed up just once. The CDR3 bases are TGTGCCAGCAGTCCCCGACAGGGGGGAGGCTACACCTTC. This encodes CASSPRQGGGYTF. The chain has TRBV28 and TRBJ1-2; 9 nucleotides align to TRBD1. CDR1 MDHEN and CDR2 SYDVKM come from the germline V gene. The CDR3 totals 13 residues. Trimming cost V 5 bases and J 8 bases; bases outside gene matches: 6.

This chain uses TRBV6-5 with TRBJ2-7, with 9 bases lining up with TRBD1. CDR3 length: 15 amino acids. With 2 bases clipped from V and 8 bases from J, the junction kept 10 bases outside the gene matches. CDR1 and CDR2 (germline): MNHEY, SVGAGI. The CDR3 DNA follows: TGTGCCAGCAGTTACGGCCAACCGAACAGGGGGCAGCAGTACTTC. It encodes CASSYGQPNRGQQYF.

The chain recombines TRBV5-1 with TRBJ2-2, with 8 bases identical to TRBD2. The length of the CDR3 is 18 residues. Germline trimming cut 6 bases from V and 3 bases from J; bases unmatched to any gene: 16. Germline lookup yields CDR1 SGHRS and CDR2 YFSETQ. The CDR3 DNA sequence: TGCGCCAGCACGATATGGGGTAGCGGGATAGAGGACACCGGGGAGCTGTTTTTT. Encoded protein: CASTIWGSGIEDTGELFF.

The chain links TRBV27 to TRBJ2-7; 9 bases are a match to TRBD1. In germline, CDR1 is MNHEY, CDR2 SMNVEV (reference sequence). The CDR3 extends over 14 amino acids. The V and J ends lost 5 bases and 0 bases, in that order; junction bases with no gene match: 2. The CDR3: CASSPTGGSYEQYF. Here the CDR3 DNA reads TGTGCCAGCAGTCCGACAGGGGGCTCCTACGAGCAGTACTTC.

The chain employs TRBV10-1 and TRBJ2-1; TRBD2 matches at 7 bases. The CDR3 consists of 15 residues. Germline trimming cut 7 bases from V and 6 bases from J; bases unmatched to any gene: 12. Germline loops: CDR1 WNHNN, CDR2 SYGVQD (reference sequence). CDR3 protein: CASITLTRLANEQFF. CDR3 sequence (DNA): TGCGCCAGCATTACTTTGACCAGACTAGCCAATGAGCAGTTCTTC.

The gene calls are TRBV5-1 and TRBJ2-5; maybe TRBD2 (5 bases). Germline V lookup: CDR1 SGHRS, CDR2 YFSETQ. V was trimmed by 0 bases and J by 1 base, leaving 7 bases between them. The CDR3 is made up of 14 amino acids. The CDR3 nucleotides are TGCGCCAGCAGCTTGGGACTAACCCAAGAGACCCAGTACTTC. It codes for CASSLGLTQETQYF. Full variable domain (missing parts from reference TRBV5-1 and TRBJ2-5): KAGVTQTPRYLIKTRGQQVTLSCSPISGHRSVSWYQQTPGQGLQFLFEYFSETQRNKGNFPGRFSGRQFSNSRSEMNVSTLELGDSALYLCASSLGLTQETQYFGPGTRLLVL.

CDR3 bases: TGTGCCAGCGCCCGGTCTTCCTCTGGAAACACCATATATTTT. Its protein product is CASARSSSGNTIYF. The chain couples TRBV7-9 to TRBJ1-3; D not resolved. CDR1 SEHNR and CDR2 FQNEAQ come from the germline V gene (reference sequence). The V and J ends lost 8 bases and 0 bases respectively, with 11 bases between them. CDR3 length equals 14 residues.

By frequency in the sample, this clone is medium-sized. V is TRBV28 and J is TRBJ1-5, with 7 bases lining up with TRBD1. The germline V gene encodes CDR1 MDHEN and CDR2 SYDVKM. The CDR3 length is 17 residues. V trimming: 5 bases; J trimming: 0 bases; junction bases outside the gene matches: 10. CDR3 protein: CASSLHGTAYSNQPQHF. DNA for the CDR3: TGTGCCAGCAGTCTCCATGGGACAGCCTATAGCAATCAGCCCCAGCATTTT.